Listed below are T cell receptor beta chains from one sample, sequenced in a study of T cell changes during pregnancy in multiple sclerosis. Here immunoSEQ multiplex PCR was the method, and the copy in TCRdb shows in-frame clones only, minus some. The sample lists tens of thousands of clones, around 92% occurring once. The source was peripheral blood, collected before pregnancy. The receptors shown here come from a female donor with multiple sclerosis, enrolled in a pregnancy study. Both conserved end residues are part of each CDR3. The order of the fields is J gene, V gene, CDR3 protein.

>TRBJ2-1|TRBV7-9
CASSSDLTGHNEQFF
>TRBJ2-1|TRBV5-6
CASSLSGQGISHEQFF
>TRBJ2-1|TRBV9
CASSPLAGSYNEQFF
>TRBJ2-4|TRBV6-6
CASSFPGGSKNIQYF
>TRBJ2-1|TRBV6-6
CASSLELAGGGNEQFF
>TRBJ2-7|TRBV5-1
CASSLAGLAGGQNEQYF
>TRBJ2-7|TRBV4-3
CASSTRTGPYEQYF
>TRBJ2-1|TRBV27
CASDPVRSSYNEQFF
>TRBJ2-1|TRBV19
CASSFGRSYNEQFF
>TRBJ2-3|TRBV7-9
CASSSRTSESTDTQYF
>TRBJ2-3|TRBV5-1
CASSQTDRGTDTQYF
>TRBJ2-7|TRBV13
CASSAGLAGEQYF
>TRBJ2-2|TRBV7-2
CASSLLVNTNTGELFF
>TRBJ1-1|TRBV2
CASTPEGGDTEAFF
>TRBJ1-1|TRBV27
CASSLRGGTEAFF
>TRBJ2-3|TRBV11-3
CASSFRASGSSDTQYF
>TRBJ2-7|TRBV11-2
CASSRGLAGEQYF
>TRBJ2-7|TRBV7-2
CASSLEAGGTHEQYF
>TRBJ1-5|TRBV6-1
CASSEGVTGENQPQHF